Listed below are T cell receptor beta chains from one sample, sequenced in a study of T cell changes during pregnancy in multiple sclerosis. TCRdb's table, derived via immunoSEQ multiplex PCR, lists solely in-frame clones and lacks some. The sample lists about 75,000 clones; about 89% were seen once. The sequenced sample was peripheral blood, obtained in the first trimester of pregnancy. The receptors stem from a female donor in good health, enrolled as a control in a pregnancy study. Each CDR3 is given with its conserved first and last residue. The order of the fields is J gene, V gene, clone size, D gene, CDR3 length, CDR3 protein, CDR3 DNA. The D gene is left open where the match is weak. Size values are once, few and many counts, or a class for expanded clones, and some rows have none.

J: TRBJ1-1; V: TRBV2; size: .; D: .; length: 14; CDR3: CASSESLRGGEAFF; DNA: TGTGCCAGCAGTGAATCGTTGAGGGGGGGTGAAGCTTTCTTT
J: TRBJ2-2; V: TRBV13; size: .; D: TRBD1; length: 15; CDR3: CASSFGQGRTGELFF; DNA: TGTGCCAGCAGTTTCGGACAGGGGCGAACGGGGGAGCTGTTTTTT
J: TRBJ1-1; V: TRBV4-1; size: .; D: .; length: 15; CDR3: CASATSGARNTEAFF; DNA: TGCGCCAGCGCCACGTCAGGGGCGAGGAACACTGAAGCTTTCTTT
J: TRBJ2-3; V: TRBV11-2; size: .; D: TRBD1; length: 14; CDR3: CASSFGTGRDTQYF; DNA: TGTGCCAGCAGCTTCGGGACAGGGAGAGATACGCAGTATTTT
J: TRBJ2-7; V: TRBV18; size: .; D: .; length: 15; CDR3: CASSDQAGTTYEQYF; DNA: TGTGCCAGCTCAGATCAAGCCGGGACAACCTACGAGCAGTACTTC
J: TRBJ2-1; V: TRBV5-1; size: .; D: .; length: 15; CDR3: CASSLVQRVYNEQFF; DNA: TGCGCCAGCAGCTTGGTACAGCGGGTATACAATGAGCAGTTCTTC
J: TRBJ1-1; V: TRBV18; size: .; D: .; length: 13; CDR3: CASSLQVNTEAFF; DNA: TGTGCCAGCTCACTACAGGTGAACACTGAAGCTTTCTTT
J: TRBJ1-5; V: TRBV2; size: .; D: TRBD1; length: 15; CDR3: CAISGQISSNQPQHF; DNA: TGTGCCATTTCGGGACAGATCTCTAGCAATCAGCCCCAGCATTTT
J: TRBJ2-2; V: TRBV4-3; size: .; D: .; length: 17; CDR3: CASSQYPGGTNTGELFF; DNA: TGCGCCAGCAGCCAGTATCCCGGGGGGACAAACACCGGGGAGCTGTTTTTT
J: TRBJ2-3; V: TRBV11-2; size: .; D: TRBD1; length: 14; CDR3: CASSRDRDTDTQYF; DNA: TGTGCCAGCAGTCGGGACAGGGACACAGATACGCAGTATTTT
J: TRBJ2-5; V: TRBV5-1; size: .; D: .; length: 14; CDR3: CASSFGGAGETQYF; DNA: TGCGCCAGCAGCTTTGGGGGGGCTGGGGAGACCCAGTACTTC
J: TRBJ2-7; V: TRBV6-5; size: .; D: TRBD2; length: 15; CDR3: CASSSGTSGSYEQYF; DNA: TGTGCCAGCAGTTCCGGGACTAGCGGATCCTACGAGCAGTACTTC
J: TRBJ1-5; V: TRBV6-1; size: .; D: .; length: 14; CDR3: CASLTATSNQPQHF; DNA: TGTGCCAGTCTGACTGCCACTAGCAATCAGCCCCAGCATTTT
J: TRBJ1-2; V: TRBV19; size: .; D: .; length: 14; CDR3: CASSIVHGNYGYTF; DNA: TGTGCCAGTAGTATCGTTCACGGTAACTATGGCTACACCTTC
J: TRBJ2-6; V: TRBV5-1; size: once; D: TRBD1; length: 16; CDR3: CASSWTGAVGANVLTF; DNA: TGCGCCAGCAGCTGGACAGGGGCCGTTGGGGCCAACGTCCTGACTTTC
J: TRBJ2-2; V: TRBV6-5; size: .; D: .; length: 15; CDR3: CASTLRGLPNGELFF; DNA: TGTGCCAGCACCCTCCGAGGACTCCCGAACGGGGAGCTGTTTTTT
J: TRBJ1-5; V: TRBV28; size: .; D: .; length: 13; CDR3: CASSLVGAQPQHF; DNA: TGTGCCAGCAGTTTAGTGGGGGCTCAGCCCCAGCATTTT
J: TRBJ2-5; V: TRBV5-1; size: .; D: TRBD1; length: 17; CDR3: CASSLALGQGVGETQYF; DNA: TGCGCCAGCAGCTTGGCGCTTGGACAGGGGGTAGGGGAGACCCAGTACTTC
J: TRBJ2-3; V: TRBV10-3; size: .; D: TRBD2; length: 12; CDR3: CAIGAGVDTQYF; DNA: TGTGCCATCGGGGCGGGAGTAGATACGCAGTATTTT
J: TRBJ1-1; V: TRBV29-1; size: .; D: TRBD1; length: 14; CDR3: CSVDRGGKNTEAFF; DNA: TGCAGCGTTGACAGAGGGGGCAAGAACACTGAAGCTTTCTTT
J: TRBJ2-7; V: TRBV11-3; size: .; D: .; length: 14; CDR3: CASSLTPGAYEQYF; DNA: TGTGCCAGCAGCTTAACCCCAGGGGCCTACGAGCAGTACTTC
J: TRBJ1-5; V: TRBV27; size: .; D: .; length: 16; CDR3: CASSSLSEGSNQPQHF; DNA: TGTGCCAGCAGTTCGTTATCTGAGGGCAGCAATCAGCCCCAGCATTTT
J: TRBJ1-6; V: TRBV28; size: once; D: .; length: 11; CDR3: CASSLAGALHF; DNA: TGTGCCAGCAGTTTGGCCGGGGCCCTCCACTTT
J: TRBJ2-1; V: TRBV12-5; size: .; D: .; length: 14; CDR3: CASGLATVANEQFF; DNA: TGTGCTAGTGGTTTGGCCACCGTGGCAAATGAGCAGTTCTTC
J: TRBJ1-1; V: TRBV9; size: .; D: TRBD1; length: 17; CDR3: CASSSSGQGARDTEAFF; DNA: TGTGCCAGCAGCTCCTCGGGACAGGGGGCGAGGGACACTGAAGCTTTCTTT
J: TRBJ1-5; V: TRBV10-3; size: .; D: .; length: 15; CDR3: CAISVGGGSNQPQHF; DNA: TGTGCCATCAGTGTGGGCGGGGGTAGCAATCAGCCCCAGCATTTT
J: TRBJ1-5; V: TRBV4-1; size: few; D: .; length: 16; CDR3: CASSQDYSLSNQPQHF; DNA: TGCGCCAGCAGCCAAGATTACAGCCTGAGCAATCAGCCCCAGCATTTT
J: TRBJ2-1; V: TRBV7-4; size: .; D: .; length: 14; CDR3: CASSLGGRALEQFF; DNA: TGTGCCAGCAGCTTAGGGGGCAGGGCCCTTGAGCAGTTCTTC
J: TRBJ1-1; V: TRBV29-1; size: .; D: .; length: 14; CDR3: CSVQGGHPDTEAFF; DNA: TGCAGCGTTCAGGGTGGACATCCGGATACTGAAGCTTTCTTT
J: TRBJ1-3; V: TRBV4-1; size: .; D: TRBD1; length: 18; CDR3: CASSQAPTWEGGRNTIYF; DNA: TGCGCCAGCAGCCAAGCCCCCACGTGGGAAGGGGGCCGAAACACCATATATTTT
J: TRBJ2-4; V: TRBV19; size: .; D: .; length: 15; CDR3: CASSIDRGALRIQYF; DNA: TGTGCCAGTAGTATAGATCGGGGGGCGTTGCGCATTCAGTACTTC
J: TRBJ2-1; V: TRBV30; size: once; D: .; length: 14; CDR3: CAWSAGVRNNEQFF; DNA: TGTGCCTGGAGTGCAGGGGTTCGGAACAATGAGCAGTTCTTC
J: TRBJ2-2; V: TRBV4-1; size: .; D: .; length: 16; CDR3: CASSRTAARNTGELFF; DNA: TGCGCCAGCAGCAGGACTGCTGCCCGGAACACCGGGGAGCTGTTTTTT
J: TRBJ1-4; V: TRBV29-1; size: once; D: .; length: 13; CDR3: CSVEVGDNEKLFF; DNA: TGCAGCGTTGAAGTCGGAGATAATGAAAAACTGTTTTTT
J: TRBJ2-7; V: TRBV7-9; size: .; D: TRBD1; length: 14; CDR3: CASSIGQGTYEQYF; DNA: TGTGCCAGCAGCATAGGACAGGGGACCTACGAGCAGTACTTC